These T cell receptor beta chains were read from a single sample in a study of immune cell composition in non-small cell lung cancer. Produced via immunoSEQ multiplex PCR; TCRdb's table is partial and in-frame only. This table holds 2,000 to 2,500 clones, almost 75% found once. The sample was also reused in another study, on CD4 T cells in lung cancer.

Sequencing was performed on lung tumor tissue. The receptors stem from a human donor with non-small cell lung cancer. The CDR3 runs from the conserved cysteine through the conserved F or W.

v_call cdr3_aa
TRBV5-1 CASSWGQGDQPQHF
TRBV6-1 CASQLDSNYGYTF
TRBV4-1 CASSQDLYRVNTEAFF
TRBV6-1 CASSEGTGGYNEQFF
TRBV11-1 CASSLGTSGSLLSYNEQFF
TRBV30 CASGQGARDTQYF
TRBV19 CASSIGRGNTEAFF
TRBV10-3 CAIRALAGENNEQFF
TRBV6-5 CASRHSGTVRETQYF
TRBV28 CASSPWSSSNEKLFF
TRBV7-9 CASSSSDGISGANVLTF
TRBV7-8 CASSLGASGSTKNIQYF
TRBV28 CASSLSLAGGTDTQYF
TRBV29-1 CSVEGLTGMGEQYF
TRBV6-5 CASTLAAGMNTEAFF
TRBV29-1 CSAVPSGRAEETQYF
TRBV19 CASTSGGRTASSGNTIYF
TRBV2 CASSSGLAGNTQYF
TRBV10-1 CASSGRDRGTDTQYF
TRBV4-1 CASSQLRSSTRPNYGYTF
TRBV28 CASSSGGFGNQPQHF
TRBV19 CASSKGSTDTQYF
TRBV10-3 CAISESMGTGVAKNIQYF
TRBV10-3 CAISEPGQGTDTQYF
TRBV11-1 CASSRRPGNEQFF
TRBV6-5 CASSYLPTREKLFF
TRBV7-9 CASRLRKGGNTEAFF
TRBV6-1 CASRHSGQLNEKLFF
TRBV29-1 CSVGDRTNYGYTF
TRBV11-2 CASSYRTGTTGELFF
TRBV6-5 CASSPDSWGQPQHF
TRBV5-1 CASSLEGGANSPLHF
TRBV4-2 CASSQEGQPTDTQYF
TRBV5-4 CASSHAASSYNEQFF
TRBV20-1 CSASGGNEQFF
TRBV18 CASSPLQVDKGGYTF
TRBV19 CASSFGQGQPDTQYF
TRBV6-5 CASSYFYRTNYEQYF
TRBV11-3 CASSLLERLPPGNTIYF
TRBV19 CASSIGGGAYSNQPQHF
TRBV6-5 CASRWGGRDGELFF
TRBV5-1 CASSRETGVASGANVLTF
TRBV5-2 CASSRKGGQGNYGYTF
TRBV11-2 CASSSSPDGTSGSYEQFF
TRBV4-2 CASRPRQGADYGYTF
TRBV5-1 CASSPQVGSGNTIYF
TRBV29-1 CSVEEGGFKNIQYF
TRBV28 CASTPIDRITDTQYF